The present T cell receptor (beta chain) was sequenced within a study of PD-L1 blockade in urothelial cancer. At the level of the study: About 90% of the 29 patients were men who had bladder-origin urothelial cancer.

The CDR3 runs 16 residues. Trimming removed 0 bases at V and 4 bases at J, with 15 bases between. Germline-derived CDR1 and CDR2 are ENHRY and SYGVKD. Synthetic spike-ins, TCR analog templates, were added into each PCR. The protocol was immunoSEQ multiplex PCR, while the TCRdb copy is restricted to in-frame clones and leaves out a portion. This sample yields tens of thousands of clones, of which 60% to 85% are seen a single time; approximately 3.6% belongs to the top ten. Sequencing was performed on PBMCs, taken around atezolizumab (anti-PD-L1) treatment. The genes are TRBV10-3 and TRBJ2-5, with D perhaps TRBD2 (5 bases). This clonotype was obtained from a man aged 70 or older with urothelial cancer. Written as DNA, the CDR3 is TGTGCCATCAGTGAGTCACTAAGGACTCGGGGAGAGACCCAGTACTTC. Amino acids: CAISESLRTRGETQYF.